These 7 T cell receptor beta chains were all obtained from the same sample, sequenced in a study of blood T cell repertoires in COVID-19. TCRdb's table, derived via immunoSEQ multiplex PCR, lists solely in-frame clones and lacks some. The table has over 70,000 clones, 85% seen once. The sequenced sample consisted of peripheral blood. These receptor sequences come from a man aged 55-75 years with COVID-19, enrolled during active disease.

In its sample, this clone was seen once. The CDR3 DNA reads TGTGCCAGCAGTTTCGGCGCGGGGCTCGGCTACACCTTC. It translates to CASSFGAGLGYTF. V is TRBV28 and J is TRBJ1-2, with a tentative D call TRBD1 (5 bases). V lost 3 bases, J lost 8 bases, and 13 bases lay in between. Germline CDR1 reads MDHEN; CDR2 reads SYDVKM. The CDR3 extends over 13 amino acids.

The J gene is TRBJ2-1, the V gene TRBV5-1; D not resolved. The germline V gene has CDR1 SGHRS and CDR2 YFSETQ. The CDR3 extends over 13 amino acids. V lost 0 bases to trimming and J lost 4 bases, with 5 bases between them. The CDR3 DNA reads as TGCGCCAGCAGCTTGGCCCAGTACAATGAGCAGTTCTTC. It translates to CASSLAQYNEQFF.

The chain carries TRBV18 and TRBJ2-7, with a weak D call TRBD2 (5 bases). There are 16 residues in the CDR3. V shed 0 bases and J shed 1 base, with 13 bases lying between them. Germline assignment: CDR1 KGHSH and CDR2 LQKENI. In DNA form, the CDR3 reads TGTGCCAGCTCACCACCGAAGCGGATGGGGTCCTACGAGCAGTACTTC. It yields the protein CASSPPKRMGSYEQYF.

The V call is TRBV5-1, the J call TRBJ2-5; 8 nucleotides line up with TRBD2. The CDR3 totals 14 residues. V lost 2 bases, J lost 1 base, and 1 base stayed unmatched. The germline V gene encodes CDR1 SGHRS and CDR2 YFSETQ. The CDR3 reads CASSFREGQETQYF. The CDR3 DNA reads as TGCGCCAGCAGCTTCCGGGAGGGCCAAGAGACCCAGTACTTC.

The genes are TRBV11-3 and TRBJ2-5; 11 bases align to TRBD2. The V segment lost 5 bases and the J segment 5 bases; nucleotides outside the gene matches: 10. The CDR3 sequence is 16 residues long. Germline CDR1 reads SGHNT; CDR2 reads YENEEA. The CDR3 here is CASSPHSGGAVETQYF. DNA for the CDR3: TGTGCCAGCAGCCCCCATAGCGGGGGGGCCGTTGAGACCCAGTACTTC.

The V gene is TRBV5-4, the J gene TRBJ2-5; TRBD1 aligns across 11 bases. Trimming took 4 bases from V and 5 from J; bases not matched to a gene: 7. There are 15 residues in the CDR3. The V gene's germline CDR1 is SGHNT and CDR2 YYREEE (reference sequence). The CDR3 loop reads CASSPGQGVWETQYF. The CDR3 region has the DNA TGTGCCAGCAGCCCGGGACAGGGGGTATGGGAGACCCAGTACTTC.

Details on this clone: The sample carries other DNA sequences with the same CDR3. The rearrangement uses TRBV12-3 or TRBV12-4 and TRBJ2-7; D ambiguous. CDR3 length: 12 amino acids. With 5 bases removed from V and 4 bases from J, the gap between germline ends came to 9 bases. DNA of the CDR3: TGTGCCAGCAGTCCTACAGTATACGAGCAGTACTTC. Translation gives CASSPTVYEQYF.